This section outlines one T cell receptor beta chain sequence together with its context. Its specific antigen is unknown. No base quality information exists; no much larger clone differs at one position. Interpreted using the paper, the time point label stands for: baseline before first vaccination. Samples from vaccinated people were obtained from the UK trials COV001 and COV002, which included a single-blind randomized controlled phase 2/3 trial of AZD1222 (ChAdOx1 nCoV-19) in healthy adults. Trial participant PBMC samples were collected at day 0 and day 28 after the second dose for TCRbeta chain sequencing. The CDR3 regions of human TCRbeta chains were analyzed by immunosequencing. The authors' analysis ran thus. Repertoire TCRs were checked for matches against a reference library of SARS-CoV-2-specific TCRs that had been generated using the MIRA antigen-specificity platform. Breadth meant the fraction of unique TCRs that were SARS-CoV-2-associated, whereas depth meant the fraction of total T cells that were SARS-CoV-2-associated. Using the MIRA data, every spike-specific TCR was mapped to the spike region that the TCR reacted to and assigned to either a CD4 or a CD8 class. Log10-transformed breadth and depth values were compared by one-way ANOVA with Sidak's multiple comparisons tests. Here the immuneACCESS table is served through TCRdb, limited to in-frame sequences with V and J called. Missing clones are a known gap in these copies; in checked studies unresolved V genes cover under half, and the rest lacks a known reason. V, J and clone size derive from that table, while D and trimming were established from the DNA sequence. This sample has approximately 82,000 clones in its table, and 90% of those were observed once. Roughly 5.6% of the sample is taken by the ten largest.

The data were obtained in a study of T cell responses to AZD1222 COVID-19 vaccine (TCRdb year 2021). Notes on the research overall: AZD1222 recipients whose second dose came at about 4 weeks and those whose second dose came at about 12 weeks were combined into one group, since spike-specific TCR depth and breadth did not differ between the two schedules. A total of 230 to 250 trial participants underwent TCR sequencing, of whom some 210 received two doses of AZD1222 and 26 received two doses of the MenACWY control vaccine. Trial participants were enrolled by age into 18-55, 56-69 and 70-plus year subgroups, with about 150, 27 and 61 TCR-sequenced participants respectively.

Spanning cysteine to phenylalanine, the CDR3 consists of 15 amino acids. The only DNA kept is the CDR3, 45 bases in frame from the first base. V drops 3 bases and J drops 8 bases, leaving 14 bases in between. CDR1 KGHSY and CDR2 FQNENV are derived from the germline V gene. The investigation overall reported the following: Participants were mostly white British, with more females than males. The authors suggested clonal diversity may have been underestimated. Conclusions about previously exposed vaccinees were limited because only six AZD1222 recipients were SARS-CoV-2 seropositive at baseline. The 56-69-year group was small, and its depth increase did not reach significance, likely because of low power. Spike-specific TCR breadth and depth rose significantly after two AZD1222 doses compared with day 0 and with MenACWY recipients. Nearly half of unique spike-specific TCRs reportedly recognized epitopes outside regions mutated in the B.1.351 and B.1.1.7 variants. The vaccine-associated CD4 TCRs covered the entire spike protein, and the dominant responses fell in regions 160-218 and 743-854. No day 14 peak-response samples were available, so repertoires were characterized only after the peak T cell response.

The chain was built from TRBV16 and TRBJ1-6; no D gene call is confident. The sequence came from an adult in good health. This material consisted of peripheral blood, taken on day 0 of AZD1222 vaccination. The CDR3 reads CASSHTRNNYSPLHF. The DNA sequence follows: TGTGCCAGCAGCCATACTAGAAACAACTATTCACCCCTCCACTTT.